The T cell receptor beta chain under discussion was sequenced for a study of technical replicates of blood from a few donors. V lost 2 bases, J lost 0 bases, and 6 bases stayed unmatched. CDR3 length: 18 residues. Looked up from germline, CDR1 is MNHNS and CDR2 is SASEGT. Method: immunoSEQ multiplex PCR; TCRdb's copy keeps in-frame clones and lacks some. Among about 18,000 clones listed, 70% to 85% were seen once. The chain joins TRBV6-1 to TRBJ2-6; TRBD1 agrees at 8 bases. What was sequenced was PBMCs. This TCR came from a human donor in good health. Some clones in this sample may be carry-over from other donors' samples. The DNA of the CDR3 is TGTGCCAGCAGTGAACAGACAGGGGCGTTCTCTGGGGCCAACGTCCTGACTTTC. It encodes CASSEQTGAFSGANVLTF.